These T cell receptor beta chains were read from a single sample in a study of T cell responses to AZD1222 COVID-19 vaccine. Method: immunoSEQ multiplex PCR; TCRdb's copy keeps in-frame clones and lacks some. The data show some 140,000 clones, with approximately 87% seen just once and 5% to 6% held by the top ten. This specimen consisted of peripheral blood, obtained on day 0 of MenACWY control vaccination. The receptors come from an adult in good health. Each CDR3 is given with its conserved first and last residue. The D gene is left open where the match is weak. Size is omitted from some rows. Given values are once, few, many or a class for expanded clones.

d_call	v_call	j_call	clone_size	cdr3_aa	cdr3_nt
TRBD1	TRBV5-1	TRBJ1-5	.	CASSHGGGYDQPQHF	TGCGCCAGCAGCCACGGAGGGGGCTACGATCAGCCCCAGCATTTT
.	TRBV4-1	TRBJ1-1	.	CASSPQQGNTEAFF	TGCGCCAGCAGCCCCCAACAGGGGAACACTGAAGCTTTCTTT
.	TRBV5-4	TRBJ2-1	.	CASRSYSNPSDEQFF	TGTGCCAGCAGGAGTTATAGTAACCCCTCGGATGAGCAGTTCTTC
.	TRBV21-1	TRBJ2-1	.	CASSKAGTPWDNEQFF	TGTGCCAGCAGCAAAGCGGGCACACCGTGGGACAATGAGCAGTTCTTC
.	TRBV28	TRBJ1-1	once	CASTGAAEAFF	TGTGCCAGCACCGGGGCGGCGGAAGCTTTCTTT
TRBD1	TRBV29-1	TRBJ2-1	.	CSAGGQATYNEQFF	TGCAGCGCCGGGGGACAGGCTACCTACAATGAGCAGTTCTTC
.	TRBV6-5	TRBJ2-7	.	CASSKSGGEIYEQYF	TGTGCCAGCAGTAAGAGTGGGGGAGAGATCTACGAGCAGTACTTC
.	TRBV6-5	TRBJ1-1	.	CASTPLAQDTGAFF	TGTGCCAGCACCCCCCTGGCCCAGGACACTGGAGCTTTCTTT
.	TRBV19	TRBJ1-5	.	CASSSGLDQPQHF	TGTGCCAGTAGTAGCGGACTGGACCAGCCCCAGCATTTT
.	TRBV2	TRBJ1-1	.	CASSSGRRREAFF	TGTGCCAGCAGTTCTGGACGCCGCCGGGAAGCTTTCTTT
TRBD1	TRBV30	TRBJ2-2	.	CAWSPLLNRGRTGELFF	TGTGCCTGGAGTCCCCTCTTAAACAGGGGCCGCACCGGGGAGCTGTTTTTT
.	TRBV9	TRBJ2-3	.	CASSAGTRGDTQYF	TGTGCCAGCAGCGCCGGGACCCGAGGGGATACGCAGTATTTT
.	TRBV6-6	TRBJ2-3	.	CASVEGPVRTDTQYF	TGTGCCAGCGTGGAGGGTCCGGTTCGCACAGATACGCAGTATTTT
TRBD1	TRBV4-2	TRBJ1-3	.	CASSQAVGQGIGNTIYF	TGTGCCAGCAGCCAAGCCGTGGGACAGGGGATCGGAAACACCATATATTTT
.	TRBV10-3	TRBJ1-2	.	CAISESQGREGGYTF	TGTGCCATCAGTGAGTCTCAAGGCAGGGAAGGTGGCTACACCTTC
.	TRBV19	TRBJ1-4	.	CATQGRVGEKLFF	TGTGCCACCCAAGGGAGGGTTGGAGAAAAACTGTTTTTT
.	TRBV11-2	TRBJ1-1	.	CASSSLRNTEAFF	TGTGCCAGCAGCTCCTTGAGAAACACTGAAGCTTTCTTT
TRBD2	TRBV6-2/TRBV6-3	TRBJ2-1	.	CASSLAAAYNEQFF	TGTGCCAGCAGTCTAGCGGCAGCCTACAATGAGCAGTTCTTC
.	TRBV25-1	TRBJ1-6	.	CASREGGTYNSPLHF	TGTGCCAGCAGGGAGGGGGGAACCTATAATTCACCCCTCCACTTT
.	TRBV12-3/TRBV12-4	TRBJ1-5	.	CASSLNSNQPQHF	TGTGCCAGCAGTTTGAATAGCAATCAGCCCCAGCATTTT
.	TRBV6-6	TRBJ1-1	.	CASSYRVSTEAFF	TGTGCCAGCAGTTACAGGGTTAGCACTGAAGCTTTCTTT
TRBD2	TRBV5-1	TRBJ2-1	.	CASSLWRGDGRDEQFF	TGCGCCAGCAGCTTGTGGCGGGGGGATGGGAGGGATGAGCAGTTCTTC
.	TRBV9	TRBJ1-3	.	CASSVEPRDTIYF	TGTGCCAGCAGCGTAGAACCGAGGGACACCATATATTTT
TRBD2	TRBV7-2	TRBJ2-3	.	CASSPGTRRGQYF	TGTGCCAGCAGTCCAGGGACTAGAAGGGGGCAGTATTTT
TRBD1	TRBV5-1	TRBJ2-5	.	CASTLQGTETQYF	TGCGCCAGCACCCTACAGGGGACAGAGACCCAGTACTTC
.	TRBV3-1/TRBV3-2	TRBJ1-2	.	CASSSGLFYTF	TGTGCCAGCAGCTCGGGACTTTTCTACACCTTC
TRBD2	TRBV5-1	TRBJ2-2	.	CASSLGTSGNPLFF	TGCGCCAGCAGTTTGGGGACTAGCGGGAACCCGCTGTTTTTT
.	TRBV11-2	TRBJ1-2	.	CASSLDYGYTF	TGTGCCAGCAGCTTGGACTATGGCTACACCTTC
TRBD2	TRBV7-6	TRBJ2-3	.	CASSPGTSGSDTQYF	TGTGCCAGCAGCCCAGGGACTAGCGGGTCAGATACGCAGTATTTT
.	TRBV28	TRBJ2-1	.	CASSRFGAYNEQFF	TGTGCCAGCAGTAGATTCGGGGCCTACAATGAGCAGTTCTTC
.	TRBV2	TRBJ2-7	.	CASSEELAAFYEQYF	TGTGCCAGCAGTGAAGAACTAGCAGCCTTCTACGAGCAGTACTTC
TRBD2	TRBV5-1	TRBJ2-1	.	CASSLSRLAGVDEQFF	TGCGCCAGCAGCTTGAGTAGACTAGCGGGAGTCGATGAGCAGTTCTTC
.	TRBV25-1	TRBJ2-1	.	CASSEVVRGKQFF	TGTGCCAGTAGTGAAGTGGTTAGGGGCAAGCAGTTCTTC
.	TRBV5-1	TRBJ2-5	.	CASSLGVAETQYF	TGCGCCAGCAGCTTGGGCGTAGCGGAGACCCAGTACTTC
.	TRBV18	TRBJ2-5	once	CASSPRQGQETQYF	TGTGCCAGCTCACCACGGCAGGGGCAGGAGACCCAGTACTTC
.	TRBV23-1	TRBJ1-5	.	CASTGTSNQPQHF	TGCGCCAGCACAGGGACAAGCAATCAGCCCCAGCATTTT
TRBD2	TRBV4-2	TRBJ2-3	.	CASSQELAGGADTQYF	TGTGCCAGCAGCCAAGAATTAGCGGGAGGGGCAGATACGCAGTATTTT
.	TRBV4-2	TRBJ1-4	.	CASSPREGLGTNEKLFF	TGTGCCAGCAGCCCGAGAGAGGGTCTCGGAACTAATGAAAAACTGTTTTTT
.	TRBV5-1	TRBJ2-1	.	CASTRRGVEQFF	TGCGCCAGCACCCGAAGGGGGGTTGAGCAGTTCTTC
.	TRBV4-1	TRBJ2-2	many	CASSQGTGAPEAGELFF	TGCGCCAGCAGCCAAGGGACCGGGGCCCCGGAGGCCGGGGAGCTGTTTTTT
TRBD2	TRBV3-1/TRBV3-2	TRBJ2-6	.	CASSWVVRGRESSGANVLTF	TGTGCCAGCAGCTGGGTGGTCCGGGGGAGGGAGTCATCAGGGGCCAACGTCCTGACTTTC
TRBD1	TRBV6-5	TRBJ1-4	.	CATGQGITTNEKLFF	TGTGCCACCGGACAGGGTATTACAACTAATGAAAAACTGTTTTTT
.	TRBV7-9	TRBJ2-3	once	CASRDNFRTDTQYF	TGTGCCAGCAGGGACAACTTTCGGACAGATACGCAGTATTTT
.	TRBV7-8	TRBJ2-4	.	CASSSQGTGGNIQYF	TGTGCCAGCAGCTCACAGGGAACGGGGGGAAACATTCAGTACTTC
.	TRBV5-1	TRBJ1-3	.	CASAKDSGNTIYF	TGCGCCAGCGCCAAGGACTCTGGAAACACCATATATTTT
TRBD1	TRBV6-5	TRBJ1-1	.	CASSRGTEMNTEAFF	TGTGCCAGCAGTCGCGGGACAGAAATGAACACTGAAGCTTTCTTT
.	TRBV6-2/TRBV6-3	TRBJ2-1	.	CASSYIRGGTYNEQFF	TGTGCCAGCAGTTACATACGTGGGGGGACTTACAATGAGCAGTTCTTC
.	TRBV6-5	TRBJ2-1	.	CASFVGGVNEQFF	TGTGCCAGTTTTGTAGGAGGGGTCAATGAGCAGTTCTTC
TRBD2	TRBV11-3	TRBJ2-1	.	CASSTSAIYNEQFF	TGTGCCAGCAGCACTAGCGCGATTTACAATGAGCAGTTCTTC
TRBD1	TRBV6-5	TRBJ2-2	few	CASRRQGTGTGELFF	TGTGCCAGCAGAAGACAGGGAACTGGCACCGGGGAGCTGTTTTTT
.	TRBV5-1	TRBJ1-1	.	CASSQVNTEAFF	TGCGCCAGCAGTCAGGTGAACACTGAAGCTTTCTTT
.	TRBV9	TRBJ1-3	.	CASSVASGQGSSGNTIYF	TGTGCCAGCAGCGTAGCGTCCGGGCAGGGGTCCTCTGGAAACACCATATATTTT
.	TRBV5-4	TRBJ2-1	.	CASSLAGRTSGEQFF	TGTGCCAGCAGCTTGGCTGGGCGTACGTCAGGTGAGCAGTTCTTC